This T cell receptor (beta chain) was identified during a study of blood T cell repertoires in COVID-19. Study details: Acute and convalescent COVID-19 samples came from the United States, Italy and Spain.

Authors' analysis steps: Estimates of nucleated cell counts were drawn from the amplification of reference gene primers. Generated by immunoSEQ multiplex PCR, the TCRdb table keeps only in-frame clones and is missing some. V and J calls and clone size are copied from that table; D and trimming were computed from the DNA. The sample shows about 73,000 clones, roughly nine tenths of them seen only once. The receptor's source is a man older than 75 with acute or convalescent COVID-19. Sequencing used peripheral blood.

CDR3: CASSRQSSGNTIYF. CDR3 bases: TGTGCCAGTAGTCGACAGAGCTCTGGAAACACCATATATTTT. The V call is TRBV19, the J call TRBJ1-3; TRBD1 might be the D (5 bases). The CDR3 has 14 residues. Trimming removed 5 bases at V and 0 bases at J, with 8 bases between. CDR1 is LNHDA, CDR2 SQIVND, per germline (reference sequence).